The entry below describes one TCR beta chain. V lost 6 bases, J lost 6 bases, and 9 bases stayed unmatched. The germline gives CDR1 SGHAT, CDR2 FQNNGV. The CDR3 totals 15 residues. This sample was included in a study of blood T cells in healthy people across ages. Using a J-beta primer mix together with a sample-barcoded 5' primer, a second PCR was run for roughly 6 to 11 cycles. Sequencing of every sample gave 3 million or more CDR3-containing paired-end reads. Via MiXCR, TCRdb re-called the 5' RACE reads, giving one row per CDR3 protein. Here the sample spans fewer than 950,000 distinct CDR3 sequences, about 55% being singletons.

The chain employs TRBV11-2 and TRBJ2-3; 10 positions agree with TRBD2. The specimen was blood. This sequence was found in an elderly man in good health. The chain's CDR3 is CASRLRAGGDDTQYF. For the CDR3, the DNA is TGTGCCAGCAGGCTTAGAGCGGGAGGGGACGATACGCAGTATTTT. Full variable domain (outside the CDR3, taken from reference TRBV11-2 and TRBJ2-3): EAGVAQSPRYKIIEKRQSVAFWCNPISGHATLYWYQQILGQGPKLLIQFQNNGVVDDSQLPKDRFSAERLKGVDSTLKIQPAKLEDSAVYLCASRLRAGGDDTQYFGPGTRLTVL.